This T cell receptor (beta chain) stems from a study of T cells expressing NK-cell markers (TCRdb year 2020). Context from the whole study: TCR beta-chain repertoires were profiled in sorted CD3+CD56+NKG2C+, CD3+CD56+NKG2C- and CD3+CD56-NKG2C+ T-cell subsets from about 8 donors. Of the eight sequenced donors, seven were found to be HCMV-seropositive and one was found to be HCMV-seronegative. The eight sequenced donors were randomly selected healthy volunteers, three men and five women. Sequencing of the libraries produced 2 x 150 bp reads on Illumina HiSeq 2000/2500, MiSeq or NextSeq.

Regarding this clonotype: The target of this receptor is not known.

Sequencing relied on an Illumina HiSeq 2000. 5'RACE template switching, by which a universal primer site and unique molecular identifiers were added, was used to make TCR beta cDNA libraries. Synthesis of cDNA was primed from the TCR beta constant segment and was followed by two consecutive PCR amplification steps. Concerning the study's data processing: Reads were demultiplexed and grouped by UMI with MIGEC, and clonotypes were assembled and quantified with MiTCR. Only TCR cDNA sequences supported by at least two reads were kept to exclude erroneous sequences. The tcR package was used for downstream repertoire analysis, and clonotypes were matched across fractions by CDR3 nucleotide sequence plus V segment. VDJmatch was used to annotate antigen specificity against VDJdb, with one amino acid substitution allowed in CDR3. The reads, reprocessed by TCRdb, yield one row per CDR3 protein sequence and no DNA. TCRdb, rather than the study authors, made the V and J calls. This sample's listing comprises approximately 440,000 distinct CDR3 sequences. Together, the top ten hold over 1.3% of the sample.

HCMV-specific IgG was detected in serum with a commercial ELISA kit to determine HCMV serostatus. Ficoll density gradient centrifugation was used to isolate peripheral blood mononuclear cells from blood. CDR1 and CDR2, looked up from the germline V gene, are SQVTM and ANQGSEA. Inclusive of the bounding cysteine and phenylalanine, the CDR3 is 13 residues long. The protein alone is recorded here. Overall study outcomes, separate from this receptor: It remained unclear whether the expanded NKG2C-expressing T cell clones were specific for HCMV antigens. In several donors, the dominant CD3+CD56+NKG2C+ clonotypes were among the top 10 CD8+ clonotypes and accounted for about 1.0-7.5% of CD8+ T cells. Those dominant clonotypes were again the most abundant among CD3+CD56-NKG2C+ cells in a handful of donors, at about 28.3-60.1%.

The V gene is TRBV29-1 and the J gene is TRBJ2-1. Sequencing input: blood T cells: a sorted CD56 or NKG2C T cell subset, CD4+ or CD8+ T cells, or bulk PBMC T cells (not recorded which). This TCR was recovered from a woman aged 45-65 years in good health. Donor details come from another sample of the same person, matched by shared clones. CDR3 reads: CSVDSFSYNEQFF.